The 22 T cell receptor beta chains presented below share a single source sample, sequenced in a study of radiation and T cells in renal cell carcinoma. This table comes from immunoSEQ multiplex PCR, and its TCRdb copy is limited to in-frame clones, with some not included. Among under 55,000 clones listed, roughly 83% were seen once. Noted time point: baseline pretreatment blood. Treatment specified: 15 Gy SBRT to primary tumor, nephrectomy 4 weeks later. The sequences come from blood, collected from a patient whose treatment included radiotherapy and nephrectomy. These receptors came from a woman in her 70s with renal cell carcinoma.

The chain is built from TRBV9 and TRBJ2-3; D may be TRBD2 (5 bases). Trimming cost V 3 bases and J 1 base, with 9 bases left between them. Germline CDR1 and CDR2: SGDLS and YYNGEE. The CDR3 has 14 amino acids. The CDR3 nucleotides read TGTGCCAGCAGCGGCGGGCTGCGCACAGATACGCAGTATTTT. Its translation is CASSGGLRTDTQYF.

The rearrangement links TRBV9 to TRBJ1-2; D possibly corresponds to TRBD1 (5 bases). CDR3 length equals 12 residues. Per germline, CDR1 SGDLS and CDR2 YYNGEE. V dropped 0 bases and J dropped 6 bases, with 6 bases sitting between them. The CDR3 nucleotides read TGTGCCAGCAGCGTAGTGGGGGATGGCTACACCTTC. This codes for CASSVVGDGYTF. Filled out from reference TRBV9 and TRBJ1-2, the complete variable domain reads DSGVTQTPKHLITATGQRVTLRCSPRSGDLSVYWYQQSLDQGLQFLIQYYNGEERAKGNILERFSAQQFPDLHSELNLSSLELGDSALYFCASSVVGDGYTFGSGTRLTVV.

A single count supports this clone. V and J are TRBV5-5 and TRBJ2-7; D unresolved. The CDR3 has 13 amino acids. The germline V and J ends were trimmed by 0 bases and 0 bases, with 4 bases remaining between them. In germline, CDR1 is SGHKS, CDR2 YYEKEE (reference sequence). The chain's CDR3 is CASSLVSSYEQYF. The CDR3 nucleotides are TGTGCCAGCAGCTTGGTAAGCTCCTACGAGCAGTACTTC.

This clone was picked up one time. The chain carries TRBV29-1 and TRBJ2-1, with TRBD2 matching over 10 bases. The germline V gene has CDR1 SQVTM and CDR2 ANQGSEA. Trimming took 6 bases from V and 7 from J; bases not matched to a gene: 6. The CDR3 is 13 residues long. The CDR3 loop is CSVPSSGGNEQFF. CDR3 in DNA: TGCAGCGTCCCTTCTAGCGGGGGAAATGAGCAGTTCTTC.

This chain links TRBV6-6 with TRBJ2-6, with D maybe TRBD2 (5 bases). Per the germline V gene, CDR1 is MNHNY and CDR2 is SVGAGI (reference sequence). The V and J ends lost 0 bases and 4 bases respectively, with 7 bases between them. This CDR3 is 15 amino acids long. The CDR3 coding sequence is TGTGCCAGCAGTTACTCGGGGAGCGGGGCCAACGTCCTGACTTTC. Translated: CASSYSGSGANVLTF.

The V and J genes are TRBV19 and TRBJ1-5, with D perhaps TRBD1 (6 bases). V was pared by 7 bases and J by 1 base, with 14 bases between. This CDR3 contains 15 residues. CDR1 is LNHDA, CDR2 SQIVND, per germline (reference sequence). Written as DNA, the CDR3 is TGTGCCAGTATAGGGGACACAGAGAGCAATCAGCCCCAGCATTTT. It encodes CASIGDTESNQPQHF.

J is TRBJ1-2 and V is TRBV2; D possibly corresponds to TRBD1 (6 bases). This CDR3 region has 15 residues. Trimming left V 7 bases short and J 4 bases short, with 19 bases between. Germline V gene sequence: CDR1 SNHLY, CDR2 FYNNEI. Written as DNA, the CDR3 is TGTGCCAGCATCCCCTCGAGACAGGACTTCTATGGCTACACCTTC. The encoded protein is CASIPSRQDFYGYTF.

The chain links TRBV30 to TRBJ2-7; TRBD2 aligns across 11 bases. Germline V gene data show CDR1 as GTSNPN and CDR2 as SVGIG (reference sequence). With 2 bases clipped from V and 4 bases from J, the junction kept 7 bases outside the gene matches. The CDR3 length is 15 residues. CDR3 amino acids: CAWSRDSGREYEQYF. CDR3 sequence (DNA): TGTGCCTGGAGTAGAGATAGCGGGAGGGAATACGAGCAGTACTTC.

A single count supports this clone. CDR3 nucleotides: TGCACCAGCAGCCAACTAGCGGACCACAATGAGCAGTTCTTC. As protein: CTSSQLADHNEQFF. The chain has TRBV1 and TRBJ2-1; TRBD2 is taken as the D call from the table, unchecked against the DNA. TRBV1 is a pseudogene locus. CDR3 length equals 14 residues.

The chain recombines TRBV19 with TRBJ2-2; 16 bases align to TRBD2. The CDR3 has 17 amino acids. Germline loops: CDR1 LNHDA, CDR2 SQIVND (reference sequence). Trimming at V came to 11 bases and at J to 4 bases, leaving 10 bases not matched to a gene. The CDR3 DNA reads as TGTGCCTCTCGGGGGACTAGCGGGAGGGGAGTCACCGGGGAGCTGTTTTTT. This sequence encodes CASRGTSGRGVTGELFF. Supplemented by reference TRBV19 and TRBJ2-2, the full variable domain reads DGGITQSPKYLFRKEGQNVTLSCEQNLNHDAMYWYRQDPGQGLRLIYYSQIVNDFQKGDIAEGYSVSREKKESFPLTVTSAQKNPTAFYLCASRGTSGRGVTGELFFGEGSRLTVL.

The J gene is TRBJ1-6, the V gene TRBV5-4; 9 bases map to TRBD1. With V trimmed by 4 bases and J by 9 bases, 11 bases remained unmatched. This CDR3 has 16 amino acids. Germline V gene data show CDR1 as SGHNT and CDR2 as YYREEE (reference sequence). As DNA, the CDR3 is TGTGCCAGCAGCCCGCCGGGACAGGGATTGACTTCACCCCTCCACTTT. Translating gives CASSPPGQGLTSPLHF.

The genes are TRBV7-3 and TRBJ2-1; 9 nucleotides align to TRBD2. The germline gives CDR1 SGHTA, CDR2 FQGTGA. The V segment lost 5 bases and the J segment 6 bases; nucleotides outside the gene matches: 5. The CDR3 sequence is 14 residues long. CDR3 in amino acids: CASSISGRGNEQFF. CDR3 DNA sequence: TGTGCCAGCAGCATTAGCGGGAGAGGCAATGAGCAGTTCTTC.

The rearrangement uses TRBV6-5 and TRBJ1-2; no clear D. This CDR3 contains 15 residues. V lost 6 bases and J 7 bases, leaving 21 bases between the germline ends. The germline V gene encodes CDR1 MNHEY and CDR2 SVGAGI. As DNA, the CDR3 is TGTGCCAGCAGACCCACCTCGGGAGTCAATGCTGGCTACACCTTC. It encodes CASRPTSGVNAGYTF.

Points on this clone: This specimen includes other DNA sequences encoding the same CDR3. The CDR3: CASSFLAGGADTQYF. The CDR3 coding sequence is TGTGCCAGCAGCTTTTTGGCGGGGGGAGCAGATACGCAGTATTTT. The chain is built from TRBV7-9 and TRBJ2-3; 8 positions agree with TRBD2. Germline V gives CDR1 SEHNR, CDR2 FQNEAQ (reference sequence). Unmatched junction bases numbered 6, after V lost 3 bases and J lost 4 bases. This CDR3 comprises 15 residues.

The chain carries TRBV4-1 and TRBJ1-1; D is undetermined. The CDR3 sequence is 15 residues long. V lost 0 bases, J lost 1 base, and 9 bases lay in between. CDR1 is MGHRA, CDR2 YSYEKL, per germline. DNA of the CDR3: TGCGCCAGCAGCCAAGAGGTGACGGCGAACACTGAAGCTTTCTTT. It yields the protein CASSQEVTANTEAFF.

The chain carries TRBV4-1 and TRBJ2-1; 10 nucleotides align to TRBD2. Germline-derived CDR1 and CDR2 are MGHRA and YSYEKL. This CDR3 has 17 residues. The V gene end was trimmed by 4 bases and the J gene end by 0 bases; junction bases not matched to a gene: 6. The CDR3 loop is CASSRGVAGGSYNEQFF. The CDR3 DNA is TGCGCCAGCAGCCGGGGGGTAGCGGGAGGCTCCTACAATGAGCAGTTCTTC.

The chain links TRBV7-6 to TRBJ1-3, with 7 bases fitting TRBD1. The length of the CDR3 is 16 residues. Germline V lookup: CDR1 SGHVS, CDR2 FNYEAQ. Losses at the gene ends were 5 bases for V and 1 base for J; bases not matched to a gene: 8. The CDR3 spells CASSPDRAGSGNTIYF. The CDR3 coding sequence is TGTGCCAGCAGCCCTGACAGGGCGGGTTCTGGAAACACCATATATTTT.

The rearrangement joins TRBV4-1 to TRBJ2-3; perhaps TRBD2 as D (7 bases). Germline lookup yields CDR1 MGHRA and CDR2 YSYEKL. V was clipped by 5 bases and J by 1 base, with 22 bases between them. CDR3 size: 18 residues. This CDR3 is CASSSPPGGLVGTDTQYF. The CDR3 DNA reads TGCGCCAGCAGCTCACCGCCCGGGGGGCTCGTTGGCACAGATACGCAGTATTTT.

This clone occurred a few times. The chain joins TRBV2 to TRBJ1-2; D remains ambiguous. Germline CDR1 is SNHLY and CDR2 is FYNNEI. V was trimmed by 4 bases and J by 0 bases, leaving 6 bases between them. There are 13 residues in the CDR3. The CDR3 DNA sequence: TGTGCCAGCAGTGTGGGCTCTAACTATGGCTACACCTTC. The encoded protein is CASSVGSNYGYTF.

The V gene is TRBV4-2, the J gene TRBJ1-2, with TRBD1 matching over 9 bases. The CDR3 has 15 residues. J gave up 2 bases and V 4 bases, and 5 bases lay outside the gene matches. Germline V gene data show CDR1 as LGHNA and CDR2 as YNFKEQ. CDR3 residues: CASSRGQGNNYGYTF. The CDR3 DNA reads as TGTGCCAGCAGCCGCGGACAGGGGAACAACTATGGCTACACCTTC.

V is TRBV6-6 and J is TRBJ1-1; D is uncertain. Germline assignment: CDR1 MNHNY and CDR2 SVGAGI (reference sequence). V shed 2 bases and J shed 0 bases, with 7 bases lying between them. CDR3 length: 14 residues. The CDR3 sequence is CASSYAGMNTEAFF. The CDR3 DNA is TGTGCCAGCAGTTACGCGGGAATGAACACTGAAGCTTTCTTT.

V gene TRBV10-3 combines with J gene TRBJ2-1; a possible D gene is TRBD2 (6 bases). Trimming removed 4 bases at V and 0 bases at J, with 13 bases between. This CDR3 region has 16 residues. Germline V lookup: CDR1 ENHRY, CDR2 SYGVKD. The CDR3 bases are TGTGCCATCAGTGCCCCCTCCGGGAGCTCCTACAATGAGCAGTTCTTC. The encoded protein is CAISAPSGSSYNEQFF.